This TCR beta chain was sequenced during a study of control samples from healthy donors and cancer patients. The repertoire was sequenced with immunoSEQ multiplex PCR; TCRdb's copy has only in-frame clones and lacks some. The table has around 64,000 clones, more than 70% seen once. The V gene's germline CDR1 is SGHTA and CDR2 FQGTGA. CDR3 size: 13 residues. Trimming left V 4 bases short and J 6 bases short, with 7 bases between. The TCR comes from a man between 60 and 75 years old with colorectal cancer. Specimen: PBMCs. The genes are TRBV7-3 and TRBJ1-6; D gene uncertain. The CDR3 loop is CASSSVPNSPLHF. CDR3 nucleotide sequence: TGTGCCAGCAGCTCGGTCCCTAATTCACCCCTCCACTTT.